This entry lists 8 T cell receptor beta chains sequenced from one sample in a study of CD8+CD57+ T cells in acquired aplastic anemia. Genomic DNA acted as the template from which TCR beta VDJ combination and CDR3 sequence profiling were carried out. Each CDR3 protein gets one entry after TCRdb re-called the reads with MiXCR. The sample records some 200,000 distinct CDR3 sequences, roughly two thirds being singletons. In patients chosen for sequencing, flow cytometry had shown CD8+CD57+ cell expansion. Sequencing was performed on sorted CD4+, CD8+, or CD8+CD57+ T cells (not recorded which) from PBMCs. These receptors were obtained from a human donor with aplastic anemia.

This chain uses TRBV19 with TRBJ2-7; D gene uncertain. The germline CDR1 and CDR2 sequences are LNHDA and SQIVND (reference sequence). This CDR3 has 15 residues. V lost 1 base, J lost 4 bases, and 14 bases lay in between. The CDR3 nucleotides read TGTGCCAGTAGTATAGGCGCAGGAACGGCTTACGAGCAGTACTTC. Translated, it gives CASSIGAGTAYEQYF.

This clonotype was found many times. V usage is TRBV4-1 and J usage is TRBJ2-3, with D tentatively TRBD2 (6 bases). Trimming pared 3 bases from V and 2 bases from J, leaving 12 bases between. Per germline, CDR1 MGHRA and CDR2 YSYEKL. This CDR3 is 15 amino acids long. The CDR3 is CASSHTSSPTDTQYF. CDR3 coding DNA: TGCGCCAGCAGCCATACTAGCTCTCCCACAGATACGCAGTATTTT.

This chain connects TRBV20-1 to TRBJ2-5; 8 nucleotides match TRBD2. The CDR3 sequence is 13 residues long. J was trimmed by 5 bases and V by 5 bases; bases with no gene match: 7. CDR1 and CDR2 (germline): DFQATT, SNEGSKA (reference sequence). This CDR3 is CSAPKTSVETQYF. The DNA for the CDR3 is TGCAGTGCTCCTAAGACTAGCGTGGAGACCCAGTACTTC.

The chain links TRBV28 to TRBJ1-5; D is possibly TRBD1 (5 bases). Germline V gives CDR1 MDHEN, CDR2 SYDVKM. The CDR3 totals 14 residues. V was clipped by 3 bases and J by 5 bases, with 11 bases between them. The CDR3 region is CASSFEGLYQPQHF. CDR3 DNA sequence: TGTGCCAGCAGTTTCGAGGGGCTATATCAGCCCCAGCATTTT.

V is TRBV4-1 and J is TRBJ1-1; D ambiguous. The CDR3 covers 9 residues. Between the trimmed V and J ends, which lost 4 bases and 6 bases, there was a span of 0 bases. Germline V lookup: CDR1 MGHRA, CDR2 YSYEKL. CDR3 loop: CASSPEAFF. The CDR3 coding sequence is TGCGCCAGCAGCCCTGAAGCTTTCTTT.

V is TRBV5-6 and J is TRBJ2-5; 9 bases fit TRBD1. V lost 4 bases to trimming and J lost 3 bases; unmatched junction nucleotides: 7. Germline CDR1 SGHDT, CDR2 YYEEEE. The CDR3 spans 15 residues. CDR3 amino acids: CASSPGQGTKETQYF. DNA of the CDR3: TGTGCCAGCAGCCCAGGACAGGGGACGAAAGAGACCCAGTACTTC.

This clonotype has only one observation. The junction does not match germline at one end; this may be a read error. The chain has TRBV27 and TRBJ1-5; TRBD1 matches 7 bases. CDR3 length equals 16 residues. CDR1 is MNHEY and CDR2 is SMNVEV in the germline V gene (reference sequence). In nucleotides, the CDR3 is TGTGCCACCAGTGAGTCCACAGGGGTTGGCAATCAGCCCCAGCATTTT. Amino acids: CATSESTGVGNQPQHF.

This chain joins TRBV25-1 and TRBJ1-2, with a weak D call TRBD1 (5 bases). The CDR3 has 19 amino acids. Trimming cost V 5 bases and J 6 bases, with 31 bases left between them. Germline-derived CDR1 and CDR2 are MGHDK and SYGVNS. CDR3 nucleotides: TGTGCCAGCAGTCCCCCGGGGCCCACTGAGTACTTAGCCGGGAATGGCTACACCTTC. It is translated as CASSPPGPTEYLAGNGYTF.